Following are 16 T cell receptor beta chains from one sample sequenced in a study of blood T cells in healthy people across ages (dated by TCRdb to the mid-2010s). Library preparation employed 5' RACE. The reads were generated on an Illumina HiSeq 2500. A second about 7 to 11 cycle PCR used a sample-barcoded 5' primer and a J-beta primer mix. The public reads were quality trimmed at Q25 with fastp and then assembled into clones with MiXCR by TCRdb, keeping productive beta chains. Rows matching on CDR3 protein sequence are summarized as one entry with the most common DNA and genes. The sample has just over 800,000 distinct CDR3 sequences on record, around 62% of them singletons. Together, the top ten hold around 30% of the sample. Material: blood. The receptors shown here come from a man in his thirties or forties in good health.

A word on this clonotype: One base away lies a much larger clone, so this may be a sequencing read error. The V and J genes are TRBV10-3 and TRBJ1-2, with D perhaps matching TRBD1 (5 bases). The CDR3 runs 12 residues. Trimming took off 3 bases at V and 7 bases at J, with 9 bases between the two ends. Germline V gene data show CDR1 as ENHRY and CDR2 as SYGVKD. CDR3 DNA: TGTGCCATCAGTGATAAGGGGCCTGGCTACACCTTC. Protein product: CAISDKGPGYTF.

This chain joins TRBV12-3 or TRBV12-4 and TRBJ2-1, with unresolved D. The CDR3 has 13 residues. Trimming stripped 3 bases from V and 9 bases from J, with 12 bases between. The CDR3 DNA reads TGTGCCAGCAGTTTTAGTCTCCTCGGTGAGCAGTTCTTC. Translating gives CASSFSLLGEQFF.

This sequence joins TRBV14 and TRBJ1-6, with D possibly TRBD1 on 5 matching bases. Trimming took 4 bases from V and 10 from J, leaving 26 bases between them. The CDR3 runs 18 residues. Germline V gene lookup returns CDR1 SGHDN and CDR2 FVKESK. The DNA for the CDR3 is TGTGCCAGCAGCCCTTCCCCTTTACAGGCCCGAAGGGGATCACCCCTCCACTTT. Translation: CASSPSPLQARRGSPLHF.

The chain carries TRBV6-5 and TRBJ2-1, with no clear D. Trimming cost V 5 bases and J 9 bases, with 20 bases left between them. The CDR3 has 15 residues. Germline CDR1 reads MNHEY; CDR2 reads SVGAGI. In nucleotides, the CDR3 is TGTGCCAGCAGTCACACCATTGTTCAGGCTAGTGAGCAGTTCTTC. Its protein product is CASSHTIVQASEQFF.

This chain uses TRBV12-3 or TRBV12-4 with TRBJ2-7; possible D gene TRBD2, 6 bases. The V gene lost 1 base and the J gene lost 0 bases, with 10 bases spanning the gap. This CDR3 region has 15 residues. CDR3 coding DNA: TGTGCCAGCAGTTTAGGATCCGGGGGCTCCTACGAGCAGTACTTC. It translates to CASSLGSGGSYEQYF.

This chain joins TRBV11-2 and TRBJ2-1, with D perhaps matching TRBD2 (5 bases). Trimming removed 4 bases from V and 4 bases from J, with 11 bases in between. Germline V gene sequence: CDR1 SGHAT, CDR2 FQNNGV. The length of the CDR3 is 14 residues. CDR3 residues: CASSSPGVYNEQFF. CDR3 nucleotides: TGTGCCAGCAGCTCCCCCGGGGTGTACAATGAGCAGTTCTTC.

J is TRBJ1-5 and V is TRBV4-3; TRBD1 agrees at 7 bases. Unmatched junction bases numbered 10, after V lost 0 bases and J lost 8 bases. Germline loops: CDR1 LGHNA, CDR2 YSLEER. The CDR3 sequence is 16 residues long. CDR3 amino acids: CASSQETGRGWEPQHF. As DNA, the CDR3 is TGCGCCAGCAGCCAAGAGACAGGGAGGGGTTGGGAGCCCCAGCATTTT.

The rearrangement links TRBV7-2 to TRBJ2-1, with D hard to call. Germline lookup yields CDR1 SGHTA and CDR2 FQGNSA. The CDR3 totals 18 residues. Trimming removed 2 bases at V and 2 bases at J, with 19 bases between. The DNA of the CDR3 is TGTGCCAGCAGCTTAAGTGTACGCGAAAGGGCAGCCTACAATGAGCAGTTCTTC. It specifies CASSLSVRERAAYNEQFF.

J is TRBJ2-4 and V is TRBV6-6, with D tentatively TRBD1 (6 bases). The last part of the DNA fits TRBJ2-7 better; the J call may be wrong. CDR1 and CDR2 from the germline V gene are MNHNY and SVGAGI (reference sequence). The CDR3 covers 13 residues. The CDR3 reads CASSTRQAYEQYF. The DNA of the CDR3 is TGTGCCAGCAGTACCCGACAGGCCTACGAGCAGTACTTC.

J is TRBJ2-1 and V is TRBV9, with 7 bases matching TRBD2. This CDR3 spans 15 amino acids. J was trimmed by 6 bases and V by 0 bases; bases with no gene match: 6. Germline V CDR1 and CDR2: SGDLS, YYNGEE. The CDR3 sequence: CASSVGDYKTNEQFF. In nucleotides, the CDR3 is TGTGCCAGCAGCGTAGGGGACTATAAAACCAATGAGCAGTTCTTC.

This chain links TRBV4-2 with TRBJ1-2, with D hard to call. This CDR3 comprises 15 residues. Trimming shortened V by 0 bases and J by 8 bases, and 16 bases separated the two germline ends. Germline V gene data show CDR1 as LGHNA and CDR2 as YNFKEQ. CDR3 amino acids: CASSQDTRAALGYTF. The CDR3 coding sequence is TGTGCCAGCAGCCAAGATACGCGGGCAGCCCTCGGCTACACCTTC.

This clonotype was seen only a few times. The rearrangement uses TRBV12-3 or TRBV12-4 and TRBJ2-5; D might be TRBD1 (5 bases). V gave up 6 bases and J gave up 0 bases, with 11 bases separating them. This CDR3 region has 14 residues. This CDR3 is CASRLTGHQETQYF. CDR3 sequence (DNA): TGTGCCAGCAGACTCACAGGCCACCAAGAGACCCAGTACTTC.

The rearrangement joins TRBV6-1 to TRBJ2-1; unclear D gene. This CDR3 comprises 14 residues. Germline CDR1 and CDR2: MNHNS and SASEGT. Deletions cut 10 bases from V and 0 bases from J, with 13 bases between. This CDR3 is CATDVGFSYNEQFF. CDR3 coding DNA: TGTGCCACTGACGTCGGCTTCTCCTACAATGAGCAGTTCTTC.

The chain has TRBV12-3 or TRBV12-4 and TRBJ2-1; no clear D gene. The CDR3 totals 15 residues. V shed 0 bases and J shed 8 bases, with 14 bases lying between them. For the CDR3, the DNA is TGTGCCAGCAGTTTAGCGGCCCGGCCGTTAGATGAGCAGTTCTTC. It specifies CASSLAARPLDEQFF.

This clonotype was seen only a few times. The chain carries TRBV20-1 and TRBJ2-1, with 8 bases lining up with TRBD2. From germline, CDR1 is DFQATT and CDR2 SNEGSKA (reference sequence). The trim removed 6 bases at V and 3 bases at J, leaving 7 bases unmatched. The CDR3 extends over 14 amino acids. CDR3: CSAASGGLYNEQFF. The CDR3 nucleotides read TGCAGTGCCGCCAGCGGGGGCCTCTACAATGAGCAGTTCTTC.

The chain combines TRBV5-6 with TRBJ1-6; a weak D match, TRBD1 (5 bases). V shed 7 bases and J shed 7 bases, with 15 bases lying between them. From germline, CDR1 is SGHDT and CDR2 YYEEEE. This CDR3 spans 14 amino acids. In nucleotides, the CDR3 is TGTGCCAGCGGAGACAGTGCTTTCAATTCACCCCTCCACTTT. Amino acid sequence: CASGDSAFNSPLHF.